This TCR beta chain derives from a study of T cells in Graves' hyperthyroidism and ophthalmopathy. CDR3 length equals 16 residues. Germline-derived CDR1 and CDR2 are SGHVT and SQSDAQ. The J segment lost 6 bases and the V segment lost 1 base, leaving 10 bases of the junction unmatched. The investigators amplified TCR beta CDR3 regions from RNA transcripts. HTBI primers were used for first-round RT-PCR of the TCR CDR3. TCRdb independently ran MiXCR on the multiplex PCR reads; one entry per CDR3 protein. The table lists about 360,000 distinct CDR3 sequences, 15% to 19% of them singletons. The study left out patients who had uncontrolled infection, other autoimmune disease, pregnancy or lactation. This clonotype was observed many times.

This receptor was taken from a woman aged 18-29 years with Graves' hyperthyroidism that later progressed to Graves' ophthalmopathy. Material for sequencing was blood. The rearrangement uses TRBV7-4 and TRBJ1-1, with 8 bases aligning to TRBD1. The CDR3: CASSLEGDRGDPEAFF. CDR3 bases: TGTGCCAGCAGCTTAGAGGGTGACAGGGGAGATCCTGAAGCTTTCTTT. The complete variable domain, with remaining parts taken from reference TRBV7-4 and TRBJ1-1, reads GAGVSQSPRYKVAKRGRDVALRCDSISGHVTLYWYRQTLGQGSEVLTYSQSDAQRDKSGRPSGRFSAERPERSVSTLKIQRTEQGDSAVYLCASSLEGDRGDPEAFFGQGTRLTVV.